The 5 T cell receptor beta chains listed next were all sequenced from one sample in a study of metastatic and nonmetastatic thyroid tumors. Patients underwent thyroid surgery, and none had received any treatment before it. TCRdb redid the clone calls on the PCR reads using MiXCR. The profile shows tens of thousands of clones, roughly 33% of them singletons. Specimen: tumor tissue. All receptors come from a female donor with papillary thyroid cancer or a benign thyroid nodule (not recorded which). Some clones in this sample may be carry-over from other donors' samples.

The CDR3, as DNA: TGTGCCAGTAGTTCGGAAGGAATACTCTATGGCTACACCTTC. Translated: CASSSEGILYGYTF. The chain is built from TRBV19 and TRBJ1-2; D not resolved. The CDR3 is 14 residues long. Germline CDR1 is LNHDA and CDR2 is SQIVND (reference sequence). Trimming took 5 bases from V and 4 from J, leaving 14 bases between them.

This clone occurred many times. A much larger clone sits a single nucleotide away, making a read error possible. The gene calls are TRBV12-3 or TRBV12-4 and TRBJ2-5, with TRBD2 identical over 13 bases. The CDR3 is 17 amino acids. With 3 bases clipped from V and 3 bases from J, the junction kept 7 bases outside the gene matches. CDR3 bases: TGTGCCAGCAGTTTGGGGGAACTAGCGGGGGGGGAAGAGACCCAGTACTTC. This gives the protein CASSLGELAGGEETQYF.

In nucleotides, the CDR3 is TGCGCCAGCAAGGTAGCGGGAGGAGATACGCAGTATTTT. This translates into CASKVAGGDTQYF. The rearrangement links TRBV10-2 to TRBJ2-3; 10 nucleotides align to TRBD2. With V trimmed by 7 bases and J by 5 bases, 3 bases remained unmatched. The CDR3 extends over 13 amino acids. Germline V gene sequence: CDR1 WSHSY, CDR2 SAAADI.

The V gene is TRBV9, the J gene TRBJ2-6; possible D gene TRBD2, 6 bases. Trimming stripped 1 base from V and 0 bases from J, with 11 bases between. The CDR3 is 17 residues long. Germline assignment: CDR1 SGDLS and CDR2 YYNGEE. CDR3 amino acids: CASSVLGGFSGANVLTF. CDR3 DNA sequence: TGTGCCAGCAGCGTACTTGGGGGGTTCTCTGGGGCCAACGTCCTGACTTTC. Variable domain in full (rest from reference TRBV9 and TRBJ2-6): DSGVTQTPKHLITATGQRVTLRCSPRSGDLSVYWYQQSLDQGLQFLIQYYNGEERAKGNILERFSAQQFPDLHSELNLSSLELGDSALYFCASSVLGGFSGANVLTFGAGSRLTVL.

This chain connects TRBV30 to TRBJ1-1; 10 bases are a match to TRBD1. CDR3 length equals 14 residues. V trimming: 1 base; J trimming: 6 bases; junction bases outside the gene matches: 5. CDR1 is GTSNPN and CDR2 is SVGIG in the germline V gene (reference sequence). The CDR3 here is CAWSGGTGVPEAFF. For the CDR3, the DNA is TGTGCCTGGAGTGGTGGGACAGGGGTTCCTGAAGCTTTCTTT.